Shown below are 15 T cell receptor beta chains from a single sample sequenced in a study of T cells in Graves' hyperthyroidism and ophthalmopathy. The investigators amplified TCR beta CDR3 regions from RNA transcripts. The study used the HTBI primer set for a first-round RT-PCR of the TCR CDR3. One entry per CDR3 protein results from TCRdb running MiXCR on the multiplex PCR reads. This sample has about 200,000 distinct CDR3 sequences, with approximately 17% found just once. Source material: blood. The receptor set was obtained from a man aged 50-59 years with Graves' hyperthyroidism.

The V and J genes are TRBV7-9 and TRBJ2-2; D is unclear. CDR3 length: 13 amino acids. CDR1 is SEHNR and CDR2 is FQNEAQ in the germline V gene (reference sequence). Trimming removed 5 bases from V and 6 bases from J, with 10 bases in between. The CDR3 bases are TGTGCCAGCAGCCTGGCGGACCCCGGGGAGCTGTTTTTT. This encodes CASSLADPGELFF.

The table lists this clonotype with many counts. This sequence joins TRBV28 and TRBJ2-2; 8 bases agree with TRBD1. Germline V gives CDR1 MDHEN, CDR2 SYDVKM. The CDR3 is 14 amino acids. Trimming removed 8 bases from V and 7 bases from J; junction bases left unmatched: 9. CDR3 region: CASLPDREVGELFF. In DNA form, the CDR3 reads TGTGCCAGCCTTCCGGACAGGGAGGTCGGGGAGCTGTTTTTT. The full variable domain, in which reference TRBV28 and TRBJ2-2 provide the parts outside the CDR3, is DVKVTQSSRYLVKRTGEKVFLECVQDMDHENMFWYRQDPGLGLRLIYFSYDVKMKEKGDIPEGYSVSREKKERFSLILESASTNQTSMYLCASLPDREVGELFFGEGSRLTVL.

The chain combines TRBV11-2 with TRBJ2-5; D uncertain. CDR1 is SGHAT, CDR2 FQNNGV, per germline. The CDR3 has 13 residues. Deletions cut 3 bases from V and 2 bases from J, with 7 bases between. The CDR3 DNA follows: TGTGCCAGCAGCTTGGGCGAACAAGAGACCCAGTACTTC. Translated: CASSLGEQETQYF.

In its sample, this clonotype was seen many times. The genes are TRBV2 and TRBJ2-1; D not certain. With 8 bases removed from V and 5 bases from J, the gap between germline ends came to 7 bases. The CDR3 length is 11 residues. Germline V gene lookup returns CDR1 SNHLY and CDR2 FYNNEI. CDR3 in amino acids: CASARDNEQFF. The CDR3 DNA is TGTGCCAGCGCCCGGGACAATGAGCAGTTCTTC.

This clonotype occurred a few times. V gene TRBV28 combines with J gene TRBJ2-7; 7 bases map to TRBD1. The CDR3 length is 14 residues. The V segment lost 7 bases and the J segment 7 bases; nucleotides outside the gene matches: 13. Germline CDR1 is MDHEN and CDR2 is SYDVKM. The CDR3 region has the DNA TGTGCCAGCACCGAGACAGGGCGGCCGGGGGAGCAGTACTTC. This translates into CASTETGRPGEQYF.

This clonotype was counted many times. This sequence joins TRBV24-1 and TRBJ2-1; a possible D gene is TRBD2 (6 bases). The CDR3 is 17 amino acids. Trimming pared 4 bases from V and 4 bases from J, leaving 19 bases between. Germline CDR1 is KGHDR and CDR2 is SFDVKD. Here the CDR3 DNA reads TGTGCCACCAGTGACATGGGACTTGCGGGGACGTACAATGAGCAGTTCTTC. As protein: CATSDMGLAGTYNEQFF.

The chain combines TRBV20-1 with TRBJ2-4; D is unclear. The germline V and J ends were trimmed by 6 bases and 0 bases, with 9 bases remaining between them. This CDR3 comprises 13 residues. Germline V CDR1 and CDR2: DFQATT, SNEGSKA (reference sequence). The CDR3 region has the DNA TGCAGTGCCGAGATAGTAGCCAAAAACATTCAGTACTTC. This translates into CSAEIVAKNIQYF.

The rearrangement joins TRBV20-1 to TRBJ2-5, with D possibly TRBD2 on 5 matching bases. Per germline, CDR1 DFQATT and CDR2 SNEGSKA (reference sequence). This CDR3 contains 15 residues. V lost 4 bases, J lost 1 base, and 16 bases lay in between. The CDR3 loop is CSAKDLKRSQETQYF. Written as DNA, the CDR3 is TGCAGTGCTAAAGATCTCAAGCGGAGCCAAGAGACCCAGTACTTC.

This clonotype was detected many times. V and J are TRBV15 and TRBJ1-2, with D possibly being TRBD1 (5 bases). CDR3 size: 13 residues. The V gene lost 0 bases and the J gene lost 8 bases, with 10 bases spanning the gap. In germline, CDR1 is LNHNV, CDR2 YYDKDF (reference sequence). This chain's CDR3 is CATSREEGDGYTF. In DNA form, the CDR3 reads TGTGCCACCAGCAGAGAAGAAGGGGACGGCTACACCTTC.

Note on this clonotype: Since the CDR3 does not end with the conserved phenylalanine or tryptophan, this likely comes from a read error. The chain links TRBV18 to TRBJ1-1; D is uncertain. The CDR3 runs 14 residues. V gave up 1 base and J gave up 1 base, with 7 bases separating them. Germline V gene lookup returns CDR1 KGHSH and CDR2 LQKENI. The CDR3 coding sequence is TGTGCCAGCTCACCACTGGGAAAGAACACTGAAGCTTTCTGT. It codes for CASSPLGKNTEAFC.

Ten or more counts support this clonotype. V usage is TRBV20-1 and J usage is TRBJ2-5; no reliable D call. The CDR3 loop spans 14 amino acids. V lost 3 bases and J lost 3, with 14 bases in between. Germline-derived CDR1 and CDR2 are DFQATT and SNEGSKA (reference sequence). The CDR3 spells CSASSIVGKETQYF. As DNA, the CDR3 is TGCAGTGCTAGTTCTATAGTCGGAAAAGAGACCCAGTACTTC.

For this clonotype: The junction does not match germline at one end; this may be a read error. J is TRBJ1-2 and V is TRBV5-4, with a weak D call TRBD1 (5 bases). CDR3 length: 17 amino acids. Germline-derived CDR1 and CDR2 are SGHNT and YYREEE (reference sequence). CDR3 region: CASSPPRQVGAGYGYTF. The DNA for the CDR3 is TGTGCCAGCAGCCCTCCTAGGCAAGTTGGGGCTGGGTATGGCTACACCTTT.

The chain couples TRBV12-3 or TRBV12-4 to TRBJ2-2, with TRBD2 matching 11 bases. The trim removed 1 base at V and 5 bases at J, leaving 9 bases unmatched. This CDR3 spans 18 amino acids. CDR3 region: CASSLGLAGGTMTGELFF. As DNA, the CDR3 is TGTGCCAGCAGTTTAGGGCTAGCGGGAGGTACGATGACCGGGGAGCTGTTTTTT.

This clonotype was observed many times. The chain has TRBV18 and TRBJ1-1; 7 bases are a match to TRBD1. The CDR3 totals 14 residues. CDR1 KGHSH and CDR2 LQKENI come from the germline V gene. Unmatched junction bases numbered 8, after V lost 3 bases and J lost 7 bases. CDR3: CASSPTGVNDEAFF. CDR3 bases: TGTGCCAGCTCACCCACAGGGGTCAACGATGAAGCTTTCTTT.

This clonotype was detected ten times or more. One end of the junction fails to match germline, which may point to a read error. DNA for the CDR3: TGTGCCAGCACCCGCGGACTGCTCACAAATACGCAGTATTTT. This translates into CASTRGLLTNTQYF. The V call is TRBV2, the J call TRBJ2-3; possible D gene TRBD2, 5 bases. The CDR3 length is 14 residues. Germline V gives CDR1 SNHLY, CDR2 FYNNEI. The full variable domain, rest sourced from reference TRBV2 and TRBJ2-3, is EPEVTQTPSHQVTQMGQEVILRCVPISNHLYFYWYRQILGQKVEFLVSFYNNEISEKSEIFDDQFSVERPDGSNFTLKIRSTKLEDSAMYFCASTRGLLTNTQYFGPGTRLTVL.